Following are 21 T cell receptor beta chains from one sample sequenced in a study of T cells in Graves' hyperthyroidism and ophthalmopathy (dated by TCRdb to between 2018 and 2020). The library was obtained by multiplex PCR. The reads were generated on an Illumina HiSeq 2000. The TCR beta CDR3 regions were amplified from the RNA transcripts. For the first round of RT-PCR on the TCR CDR3, the HTBI primer set was used together with the Qiagen OneStep RT-PCR kit. TCRdb itself trimmed the public reads at Q25 with fastp, ran MiXCR and retained productive beta chains. Each record represents a unique CDR3 protein, reported with the most common genes and DNA among its rows. Within this sample are about 600,000 distinct CDR3 sequences, with around 16% of them counted one time only. In total, the top ten clones hold around 3.3% of the sample. The sequenced sample consisted of blood. Receptors originate from a middle-aged woman with Graves' ophthalmopathy.

A few counts support this clonotype. J is TRBJ1-2 and V is TRBV18; 7 nucleotides agree with TRBD1. The length of the CDR3 is 16 residues. The junction had 10 bases not matched to a gene; V was cut back by 5 bases and J by 1 base. Germline V gene data show CDR1 as KGHSH and CDR2 as LQKENI. CDR3 in DNA: TGTGCCAGCTCAGTCCGGACAGGACAAAATAACTATGGCTACACCTTC. This sequence encodes CASSVRTGQNNYGYTF.

This clonotype was counted between two and nine times. For the CDR3, the DNA is TGTGCCACCAGTGATGGACTAGCGGGAGTCGGCCATACGCAGTATTTT. This encodes CATSDGLAGVGHTQYF. The chain is built from TRBV24-1 and TRBJ2-3, with TRBD2 matching 13 bases. Germline V gene data show CDR1 as KGHDR and CDR2 as SFDVKD. V was clipped by 3 bases and J by 7 bases; unmatched bases: 6. This CDR3 has 16 amino acids.

This clonotype was seen a few times. V and J are TRBV19 and TRBJ2-1; tentatively, D is TRBD1 (5 bases). Trimming left V 5 bases short and J 8 bases short, with 13 bases between. The germline CDR1 and CDR2 sequences are LNHDA and SQIVND (reference sequence). This CDR3 is 13 amino acids long. In DNA, the CDR3 is TGTGCCAGTAGTGGGGCTACTCGCTATGAGCAGTTCTTC. Encoded protein: CASSGATRYEQFF.

V gene TRBV7-3 combines with J gene TRBJ2-1; D ambiguous. Germline CDR1 reads SGHTA; CDR2 reads FQGTGA. The CDR3 has 16 amino acids. V dropped 2 bases and J dropped 0 bases, with 11 bases sitting between them. As DNA, the CDR3 is TGTGCCAGCAGCTTATTCCAGGCGAGCTCCTACAATGAGCAGTTCTTC. Protein product: CASSLFQASSYNEQFF.

In its sample, this clonotype was seen many times. This sequence joins TRBV10-3 and TRBJ2-7; a weak D match, TRBD2 (5 bases). The CDR3 spans 15 residues. Trimming took off 4 bases at V and 6 bases at J, with 19 bases between the two ends. Germline assignment: CDR1 ENHRY and CDR2 SYGVKD. The CDR3 DNA reads TGTGCCATCAGTGTGGGTCGGGTGGAGGTCTCCGAGCAGTACTTC. Translation gives CAISVGRVEVSEQYF.

This clonotype was seen a few times. This chain connects TRBV7-9 to TRBJ2-5; TRBD1 matches 9 bases. Germline trimming cut 5 bases from V and 5 bases from J; bases unmatched to any gene: 6. This CDR3 comprises 14 residues. Germline V gene sequence: CDR1 SEHNR, CDR2 FQNEAQ (reference sequence). CDR3 coding DNA: TGTGCCAGCAGCCCGGGACAGGGTTTCGAGACCCAGTACTTC. Protein: CASSPGQGFETQYF.

The chain uses TRBV28 and TRBJ1-3; D unresolved. Per the germline V gene, CDR1 is MDHEN and CDR2 is SYDVKM. The CDR3 length is 16 residues. Trimming took 3 bases from V and 0 from J, leaving 12 bases between them. The CDR3 is CASSLSVGASGNTIYF. The CDR3 nucleotides read TGTGCCAGCAGTTTGTCAGTCGGAGCCTCTGGAAACACCATATATTTT.

There are many counts of this clonotype. This chain links TRBV27 with TRBJ2-3; the D gene is possibly TRBD1 (5 bases). Germline V gene data show CDR1 as MNHEY and CDR2 as SMNVEV (reference sequence). The CDR3 is made up of 13 amino acids. Trimming pared 5 bases from V and 6 bases from J, leaving 12 bases between. For the CDR3, the DNA is TGTGCCAGCAGTGCCTCGCCAGGGGATACGCAGTATTTT. Protein sequence: CASSASPGDTQYF.

This clonotype was counted at least ten times. This rearrangement joins TRBV12-3 or TRBV12-4 to TRBJ1-1; 11 bases line up with TRBD1. CDR3 length: 15 residues. V trimming: 8 bases; J trimming: 6 bases; junction bases outside the gene matches: 11. This chain's CDR3 is CASRNRLGQGAEAFF. CDR3 DNA sequence: TGTGCCAGCCGCAACAGGCTGGGACAGGGGGCTGAAGCTTTCTTT.

This clonotype occurred many times. CDR3 loop: CASSYSITREHTDTQYF. The CDR3 bases are TGTGCCAGCAGTTACTCGATAACCCGAGAGCACACAGATACGCAGTATTTT. J is TRBJ2-3 and V is TRBV6-6, with no clear D. Trimming took 0 bases from V and 2 from J, leaving 15 bases between them. Germline CDR1 is MNHNY and CDR2 is SVGAGI (reference sequence). The CDR3 length is 17 residues.

The CDR3 region is CASSQGGVWQYGYTF. The CDR3 DNA reads as TGTGCCAGCAGCCAAGGGGGCGTTTGGCAGTATGGCTACACCTTC. The chain uses TRBV14 and TRBJ1-2; possibly TRBD1 for D (5 bases). V was trimmed by 1 base and J by 5 bases, leaving 14 bases between them. The CDR3 runs 15 residues. Germline CDR1 and CDR2: SGHDN and FVKESK.

The table lists this clonotype with a few counts. This rearrangement joins TRBV7-3 to TRBJ2-3, with TRBD1 identical over 10 bases. The CDR3 totals 15 residues. The germline V gene has CDR1 SGHTA and CDR2 FQGTGA. After removal of 4 bases from V and 5 bases from J, the junction contained 6 bases not matched to a gene. This chain's CDR3 is CASSSPGQGQDTQYF. The CDR3, as DNA: TGTGCCAGCAGCTCCCCGGGACAGGGGCAAGATACGCAGTATTTT.

This clonotype was counted many times. This sequence joins TRBV20-1 and TRBJ1-1; D remains ambiguous. Germline CDR1 DFQATT, CDR2 SNEGSKA (reference sequence). The V and J ends lost 0 bases and 6 bases respectively, with 17 bases between them. The CDR3 loop spans 15 amino acids. CDR3 region: CSARDRVKYIAEAFF. The CDR3 nucleotides read TGCAGTGCTAGAGATCGGGTAAAGTACATCGCTGAAGCTTTCTTT.

In this sample, this clonotype turned up a few times. This chain uses TRBV7-2 with TRBJ2-3; the D gene is possibly TRBD1 (5 bases). This CDR3 is built from 14 residues. Germline V gene data show CDR1 as SGHTA and CDR2 as FQGNSA. V was shortened by 0 bases and J by 5 bases, with 9 bases between the two germline ends. CDR3 sequence reads: CASSLAPGIDTQYF. CDR3 sequence (DNA): TGTGCCAGCAGCTTAGCACCAGGGATAGATACGCAGTATTTT.

CDR3 nucleotide sequence: TGTGCCAGCAGCCTAGGGGGTGCAGGGGGGGGTCAGCCCCAGCATTTT. It yields the protein CASSLGGAGGGQPQHF. This chain connects TRBV7-9 to TRBJ1-5; 7 bases match TRBD1. The V segment lost 5 bases and the J segment 6 bases; nucleotides outside the gene matches: 13. The CDR3 is 16 amino acids. Germline values: CDR1 SEHNR, CDR2 FQNEAQ (reference sequence).

The chain has TRBV12-3 or TRBV12-4 and TRBJ2-2; D call uncertain. The CDR3 totals 14 residues. The V end lost 1 base, the J end lost 9 bases, and 12 bases lay between the germline ends. CDR3 loop: CASSLGGSRRELFF. The CDR3, as DNA: TGTGCCAGCAGTTTAGGCGGTTCTCGAAGGGAGCTGTTTTTT.

The chain carries TRBV27 and TRBJ2-2; D possibly corresponds to TRBD2 (6 bases). The germline CDR1 and CDR2 sequences are MNHEY and SMNVEV (reference sequence). V shed 3 bases and J shed 11 bases, with 13 bases lying between them. The CDR3 covers 13 residues. The CDR3 DNA reads TGTGCCAGCAGTTTCTGGCGGGAAAGTGAGCTGTTTTTT. Protein sequence: CASSFWRESELFF.

The table lists this clonotype with many counts. The rearrangement uses TRBV6-1 and TRBJ1-2, with a possible D match to TRBD1 (6 bases). With 10 bases removed from V and 5 bases from J, the gap between germline ends came to 17 bases. CDR1 and CDR2 (germline): MNHNS, SASEGT. This CDR3 is 13 amino acids long. The DNA of the CDR3 is TGTGCCACCAAGCCGCGGGGGGCATATGGCTACACCTTC. Amino acids: CATKPRGAYGYTF.

This clonotype was counted only a few times. This chain uses TRBV9 with TRBJ2-3, with D possibly being TRBD1 or TRBD2 (5 bases each). V was cut by 1 base and J by 4 bases, with 10 bases left in between. The CDR3 has 14 residues. Germline values: CDR1 SGDLS, CDR2 YYNGEE. Here the CDR3 DNA reads TGTGCCAGCAGCGTAAGGTGGGACGCAGATACGCAGTATTTT. Translation gives CASSVRWDADTQYF.

The DNA for the CDR3 is TGCAGTGCTAGCACACTGGCGCTAGCGGGTCCCTACAATGAGCAGTTCTTC. Protein: CSASTLALAGPYNEQFF. The J gene is TRBJ2-1, the V gene TRBV20-1; 8 bases match TRBD2. Germline loops: CDR1 DFQATT, CDR2 SNEGSKA (reference sequence). The ends lost 3 bases at V and 2 bases at J; junction bases unmatched: 12. The CDR3 consists of 17 residues.

V and J are TRBV25-1 and TRBJ1-2, with 11 bases identical to TRBD1. With 3 bases clipped from V and 7 bases from J, the junction kept 4 bases outside the gene matches. Per the germline V gene, CDR1 is MGHDK and CDR2 is SYGVNS. This CDR3 has 14 amino acids. For the CDR3, the DNA is TGTGCCAGCAGTGACCTAGGGACAGGGGGTGGCTACACCTTC. This translates into CASSDLGTGGGYTF.